The entry below describes one TCR beta chain. Its antigen remains unknown. This CDR3 has 12 residues. V lost 3 bases, J lost 14 bases, and 14 bases lay in between. The data derive from a study of blood T cells in healthy people across ages. For the second PCR, which ran for 7 to 11 cycles, a sample-barcoded 5' primer and a J-beta primer mix were used. A 12-random-nucleotide template-switch adaptor tagged each cDNA molecule. TCRdb re-called the 5' RACE reads with MiXCR, one entry per CDR3 protein. The sample shows some 1.5 million distinct CDR3 sequences, approximately 30% of them seen only once. General study points: Age advanced and TCR beta diversity per million T cells fell, roughly linearly. In the absence of known donor CMV status, changes in expanded clonotypes were possibly confounded.

The sample consisted of blood. This TCR was sampled from a woman younger than 45 in good health. The chain has TRBV12-3 or TRBV12-4 and TRBJ2-1, with D tentatively TRBD2 (6 bases). CDR3 sequence: CASSFEGLGKFF. The CDR3 DNA reads as TGTGCCAGCAGTTTCGAGGGACTTGGGAAGTTCTTC.